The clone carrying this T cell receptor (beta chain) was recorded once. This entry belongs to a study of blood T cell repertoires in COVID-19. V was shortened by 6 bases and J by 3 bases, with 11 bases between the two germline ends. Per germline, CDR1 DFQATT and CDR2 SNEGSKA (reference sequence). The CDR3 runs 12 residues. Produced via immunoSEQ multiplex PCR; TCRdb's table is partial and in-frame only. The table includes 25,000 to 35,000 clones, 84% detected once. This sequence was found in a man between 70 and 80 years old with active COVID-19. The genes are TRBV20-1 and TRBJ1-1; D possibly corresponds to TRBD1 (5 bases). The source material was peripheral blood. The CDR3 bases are TGCAGTGCCAGTGGGGGGGACACTGAAGCTTTCTTT. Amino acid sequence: CSASGGDTEAFF.